This is a list of T cell receptor beta chains from one sample in a study of T cells in Graves' hyperthyroidism and ophthalmopathy. TCRdb reprocessed the multiplex PCR reads via MiXCR and lists one record per CDR3 protein. This table holds hundreds of thousands of distinct CDR3 sequences, roughly 14% found once. Sequenced input: blood. The origin of the receptors is a man between 18 and 35 years old with Graves' ophthalmopathy. CDR3s include the opening cysteine and the closing phenylalanine or tryptophan. D genes are given only for firm matches. Expanded clones are given a class, and other clones once, few, many or no size at all.

>TRBV4-1|.|many|TRBJ2-7
TGCGCCAGCAGCCGAAACAACCAGCTAGGAAACGAGCAGTACTTC
CASSRNNQLGNEQYF
>TRBV11-3|TRBD1|many|TRBJ2-7
TGTGCCAGCAGCTTCCCGGGACAGGTGGGCGAGCAGTACTTC
CASSFPGQVGEQYF
>TRBV2|TRBD1|many|TRBJ1-5
TGTGCCAGCAGTGTAGGACAGGTTAGCAATCAGCCCCAGCATTTT
CASSVGQVSNQPQHF
>TRBV6-1|TRBD1|.|TRBJ2-2
TGTGCCACTACAGGGGGGACAAACACCGGGGAGCTGTTTTTT
CATTGGTNTGELFF
>TRBV4-1|.|many|TRBJ1-4
TGCGCCAGCAGCCTTGGGCCAGCTAATGAAAAACTGTTTTTT
CASSLGPANEKLFF
>TRBV28|TRBD1|many|TRBJ2-7
TGTGCCAGCACGATACAGGGGGCTTACGAGCAGTACTTC
CASTIQGAYEQYF
>TRBV18|TRBD2|few|TRBJ2-4
TGTGCCAGCTCACCGTGGCTCCAGCGGGATTCCAAAAACATTCAGTACTTC
CASSPWLQRDSKNIQYF
>TRBV3-1|.|many|TRBJ1-6
TGTGCCAGCAGCCAAGAGGGTCCACCCCTCCACTTT
CASSQEGPPLHF
>TRBV29-1|TRBD1|many|TRBJ1-5
TGCAGCGTAGGACAGGGGGTACAGCCCCAGCATTTT
CSVGQGVQPQHF
>TRBV2|TRBD1|.|TRBJ2-2
TGTGCCAGCAGTCTTCGGACAGGGTCAATTTCCGGGGAGCTGTTTTTT
CASSLRTGSISGELFF
>TRBV25-1|.|few|TRBJ1-4
TGTGCCAGCAGTGACCCCTGGGTTGCAACTAATGAAAAACTGTTTTTT
CASSDPWVATNEKLFF
>TRBV25-1|.|few|TRBJ1-2
TGTGCCAGCAGTGAATGGAGGACCTCTAACTATGGCTACACCTTC
CASSEWRTSNYGYTF
>TRBV24-1|.|few|TRBJ2-2
TGTGCCACCAGTGATTCGAGGACTGGCTCCGGGGAGCTGTTTTTT
CATSDSRTGSGELFF
>TRBV7-8|TRBD1|many|TRBJ2-3
TGTGCCAGCAGCTTAGGACAGGGGGCTTATGATACGCAGTATTTT
CASSLGQGAYDTQYF
>TRBV18|.|.|TRBJ2-1
TGTGCCAGCTCACCAGCAGGGCCCCCATATGAGCAGTTCTTC
CASSPAGPPYEQFF
>TRBV6-1|.|many|TRBJ2-2
TGTGCCAGCACCACTGGGGACTCGAACACCGGGGAGCTGTTTTTT
CASTTGDSNTGELFF
>TRBV20-1|.|many|TRBJ2-3
TGCAGTGCTGGAAAGGGCTCAGATACGCAGTATTTT
CSAGKGSDTQYF
>TRBV9|.|.|TRBJ2-6
TGTGCCAGCAGCCTTGGTTATGGGGCCAACGTCCTGACTTTC
CASSLGYGANVLTF
>TRBV7-6|.|few|TRBJ2-1
TGTGCCAGCAGCTTAGCCCACGGGAGCTCGCGTGAGCAGTTCTTC
CASSLAHGSSREQFF
>TRBV9|.|few|TRBJ2-3
TGTGCCAGCAGCGTAGCGGGGGAAGATTTAGATACGCAGTATTTT
CASSVAGEDLDTQYF
>TRBV27|.|many|TRBJ1-1
TGTGCCAGCAGTGATACCTACACTGAAGCTTTCTTT
CASSDTYTEAFF
>TRBV7-2|.|once|TRBJ1-2
TGTGCCAGCAGCTCAGCCCCAGACTATGGCTACACCTTC
CASSSAPDYGYTF
>TRBV5-1|TRBD2|many|TRBJ2-4
TGCGCCAGCAGCTTGGTAGAACTAGCGGGGAATGACATTCAGTACTTC
CASSLVELAGNDIQYF
>TRBV5-1|TRBD2|.|TRBJ2-5
TGCGCCAGCAGCTTAAATGTAAGCGGGAGGATCCAAGAGACCCAGTACTTC
CASSLNVSGRIQETQYF
>TRBV7-3|.|many|TRBJ2-3
TGTGCCAGCAGCTTATCAGGCGGGTCTAGCACAGATACGCAGTATTTT
CASSLSGGSSTDTQYF
>TRBV15|.|few|TRBJ2-7
TGTGCCACCAGCAGAGATGGGGGAAAGCAGTACTTC
CATSRDGGKQYF
>TRBV27|.|many|TRBJ1-1
TGTGCCAGCAGTTTGACAACCGAGGGGAACACTGAAGCTTTCTTT
CASSLTTEGNTEAFF
>TRBV3-1|TRBD2|few|TRBJ2-7
TGTGCCAGCAGCCAAGATCTAGCGGGACTACTCCACGAGCAGTACTTC
CASSQDLAGLLHEQYF
>TRBV6-5|.|.|TRBJ2-7
TGTGCCAGCAGTTACTCGGACGACTACGAGCAGTACTTC
CASSYSDDYEQYF